Listed below are T cell receptor beta chains from one sample, sequenced in a study of T cells of healthy individuals. TCRdb re-called the 5' RACE reads through MiXCR, storing one row per CDR3 protein. The sample includes tens of thousands of distinct CDR3 sequences, 15% to 20% of them seen just once. All receptors derive from a human donor in good health. The CDR3 runs from the conserved cysteine through the conserved F or W. A D gene is named only where the DNA matches it firmly. Size is stated for part of the rows, as once, few or many counts, or as a class when the clone is expanded.

>TRBV20-1|TRBJ2-7|NA|NA
CSARDLLGGYEQYF
TGCAGTGCTAGAGATTTATTGGGGGGCTACGAGCAGTACTTC
>TRBV6-5|TRBJ1-2|TRBD1|few
CASSYLHRGANYGYTF
TGTGCCAGCAGTTACCTCCACAGGGGAGCTAACTATGGCTACACCTTC
>TRBV2|TRBJ1-2|NA|NA
CASSEAGRYGYTF
TGTGCCAGCAGTGAAGCTGGGAGGTATGGCTACACCTTC
>TRBV4-1|TRBJ2-5|NA|NA
CASSPRVGQETQYF
TGCGCCAGCAGCCCCAGGGTTGGACAAGAGACCCAGTACTTC
>TRBV4-3|TRBJ2-1|TRBD2|NA
CASSQEGSGSGEQFF
TGCGCCAGCAGCCAAGAAGGGAGCGGGAGTGGTGAGCAGTTCTTC
>TRBV5-6|TRBJ2-1|NA|many
CASSLAGEFHNEQFF
TGTGCCAGCAGCTTGGCAGGGGAGTTTCACAATGAGCAGTTCTTC
>TRBV20-1|TRBJ1-1|NA|NA
CSARDNRGTREAFF
TGCAGTGCTAGAGATAACCGGGGGACAAGAGAAGCTTTCTTT
>TRBV5-1|TRBJ2-7|TRBD2|few
CASGTSGGYDEQYF
TGCGCCAGCGGGACTAGCGGGGGCTATGACGAGCAGTACTTC
>TRBV29-1|TRBJ2-2|NA|NA
CSVVDIKGTGELFF
TGCAGCGTTGTGGACATAAAGGGCACCGGGGAGCTGTTTTTT
>TRBV20-1|TRBJ2-1|TRBD2|many
CSASVREGDNEQFF
TGCAGTGCTAGCGTACGGGAGGGCGACAATGAGCAGTTCTTC
>TRBV28|TRBJ2-5|NA|many
CASSFLWETQYF
TGTGCCAGCAGTTTTTTATGGGAGACCCAGTACTTC
>TRBV7-8|TRBJ2-1|NA|few
CASSPDHYNEQFF
TGTGCCAGCAGCCCGGACCATTACAATGAGCAGTTCTTC
>TRBV7-9|TRBJ2-3|TRBD1|many
CASSSTGTTSTDTQYF
TGTGCCAGCAGCTCGACAGGGACCACTAGCACAGATACGCAGTATTTT
>TRBV29-1|TRBJ2-7|NA|NA
CSVEKDGSPGYEQYF
TGCAGCGTTGAAAAGGATGGCTCCCCAGGCTACGAGCAGTACTTC
>TRBV18|TRBJ1-2|NA|many
CASSPPSGVTNYGYTF
TGTGCCAGCTCACCACCGTCAGGGGTCACCAACTATGGCTACACCTTC
>TRBV2|TRBJ1-5|TRBD1|many
CASRAGTGDRQPQHF
TGTGCCAGCAGGGCCGGGACAGGGGATCGTCAGCCCCAGCATTTT
>TRBV7-2|TRBJ2-1|NA|few
CASSLLLADNEQFF
TGTGCCAGCAGCTTATTACTAGCCGACAATGAGCAGTTCTTC
>TRBV10-1|TRBJ1-1|TRBD1|many
CASSEFSQGAEAFF
TGCGCCAGCAGTGAGTTTAGTCAGGGGGCTGAAGCTTTCTTT
>TRBV3-1|TRBJ1-5|NA|NA
CASSQKSSWQPQHF
TGTGCCAGCAGCCAAAAAAGTTCATGGCAGCCCCAGCATTTT
>TRBV20-1|TRBJ1-6|NA|many
CSARADSTYNSPLHF
TGCAGTGCTAGAGCGGACAGTACCTATAATTCACCCCTCCACTTT
>TRBV7-9|TRBJ2-1|NA|few
CASSQGQNEQFF
TGTGCCAGCAGCCAAGGACAGAATGAGCAGTTCTTC
>TRBV5-6|TRBJ2-5|NA|many
CASGLRSLGETQYF
TGTGCCAGCGGCCTTAGAAGTTTAGGAGAGACCCAGTACTTC
>TRBV4-1|TRBJ2-3|NA|many
CAVRAADTQYF
TGCGCCGTTAGAGCTGCAGATACGCAGTATTTT
>TRBV20-1|TRBJ2-3|NA|NA
CSARDRFRDTQYF
TGCAGTGCTAGAGATCGATTCAGAGATACGCAGTATTTT
>TRBV21-1|TRBJ1-5|NA|many
CASSKKRAISTQHF
TGTGCCAGCAGCAAAAAGAGGGCCATCAGTACCCAGCATTTT
>TRBV21-1|TRBJ2-7|NA|many
CASSKMAVRHEQYF
TGTGCCAGCAGCAAAATGGCGGTGCGCCACGAGCAGTACTTC
>TRBV10-3|TRBJ1-2|TRBD1|NA
CALSGTGMDGYTF
TGTGCCCTCTCCGGGACAGGGATGGATGGCTACACCTTC
>TRBV7-9|TRBJ2-2|NA|few
CASSSSLNTGELFF
TGTGCCAGCAGCTCCTCACTTAACACCGGGGAGCTGTTTTTT
>TRBV20-1|TRBJ1-4|NA|few
CSASGGLEKLFF
TGCAGTGCTAGTGGGGGGCTGGAAAAACTGTTTTTT
>TRBV4-1|TRBJ2-7|TRBD2|many
CASSQEGWGAGGSYEQYF
TGCGCCAGCAGCCAAGAAGGGTGGGGAGCGGGGGGATCCTACGAGCAGTACTTC
>TRBV29-1|TRBJ1-2|TRBD1|many
CSVIQGDYGYTF
TGCAGCGTGATACAGGGGGACTATGGCTACACCTTC
>TRBV5-5|TRBJ2-5|NA|NA
CASSLTGGWETQYF
TGTGCCAGCAGCTTGACTGGGGGATGGGAGACCCAGTACTTC
>TRBV20-1|TRBJ1-3|NA|many
CSASTSGNTIYF
TGCAGTGCTAGCACCTCTGGAAACACCATATATTTT
>TRBV5-1|TRBJ2-7|NA|NA
CASSLESGEQYF
TGCGCCAGCAGCTTGGAGAGCGGCGAGCAGTACTTC
>TRBV4-1|TRBJ2-7|NA|many
CASSQEGEYSYEQYF
TGCGCCAGCAGCCAAGAAGGAGAGTACTCCTACGAGCAGTACTTC
>TRBV20-1|TRBJ2-1|TRBD2|few
CSATPLAGGRNEQFF
TGCAGTGCTACACCTCTAGCGGGAGGGCGCAATGAGCAGTTCTTC
>TRBV5-1|TRBJ2-5|NA|few
CASSLDRAETQYF
TGCGCCAGCAGCTTGGACAGGGCGGAGACCCAGTACTTC
>TRBV28|TRBJ2-1|TRBD2|few
CASSLRWGGTSGINEQFF
TGTGCCAGCAGTTTAAGGTGGGGCGGGACTAGCGGGATCAATGAGCAGTTCTTC
>TRBV5-5|TRBJ2-5|NA|many
CASWARGRGETQYF
TGTGCCAGCTGGGCCCGAGGGCGCGGGGAGACCCAGTACTTC
>TRBV5-1|TRBJ1-5|NA|NA
CASSLGSNSNQPQHF
TGCGCCAGCAGCTTGGGGTCCAATAGCAATCAGCCCCAGCATTTT
>TRBV20-1|TRBJ2-1|NA|NA
CSASGGSDNEQFF
TGCAGTGCTAGTGGGGGGTCCGACAATGAGCAGTTCTTC
>TRBV5-1|TRBJ1-2|NA|NA
CASSLKQGNGYTF
TGCGCCAGCAGTTTAAAACAGGGAAATGGCTACACCTTC
>TRBV13|TRBJ2-7|TRBD2|NA
CASSVTPGLGSFEQYF
TGTGCCAGCAGCGTCACACCGGGACTAGGTTCGTTCGAGCAGTACTTC